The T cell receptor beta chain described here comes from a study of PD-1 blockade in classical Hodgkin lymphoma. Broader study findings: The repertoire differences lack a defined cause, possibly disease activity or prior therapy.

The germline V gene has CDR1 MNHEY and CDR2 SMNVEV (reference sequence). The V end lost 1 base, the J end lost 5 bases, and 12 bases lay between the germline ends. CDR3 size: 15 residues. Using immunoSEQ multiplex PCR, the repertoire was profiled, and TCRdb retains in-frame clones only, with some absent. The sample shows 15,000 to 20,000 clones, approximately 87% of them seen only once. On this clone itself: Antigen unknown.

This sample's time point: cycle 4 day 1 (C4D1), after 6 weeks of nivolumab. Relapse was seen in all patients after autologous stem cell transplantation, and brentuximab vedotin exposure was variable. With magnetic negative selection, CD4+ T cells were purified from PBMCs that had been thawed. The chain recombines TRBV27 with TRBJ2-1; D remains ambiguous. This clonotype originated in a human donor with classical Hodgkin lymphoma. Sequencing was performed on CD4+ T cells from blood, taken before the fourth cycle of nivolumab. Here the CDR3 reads CASSLFGRPDNEQFF. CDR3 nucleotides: TGTGCCAGCAGTTTATTTGGGCGACCAGACAATGAGCAGTTCTTC.